The 25 T cell receptor beta chains presented below share a single source sample, sequenced in a study of T cells in Graves' hyperthyroidism and ophthalmopathy. From RNA transcripts, TCR beta CDR3 regions were amplified. The HTBI primer set served for first-round RT-PCR of the TCR CDR3. TCRdb re-analysed the multiplex PCR reads in MiXCR, keeping a single row per CDR3 protein. The table lists 300,000 to 450,000 distinct CDR3 sequences, 13% of them singletons, with roughly 9.2% in the top ten. Source material: blood. The receptor source for this set is a woman aged 18-29 years with Graves' hyperthyroidism.

As regards this clonotype: An end of the junction differs from the germline gene, which may be a read error. The chain carries TRBV7-8 and TRBJ1-1; 8 nucleotides align to TRBD1. Per germline, CDR1 SGHVS and CDR2 FQNEAQ. This CDR3 region has 16 residues. This CDR3 reads CANSRQAGGLGTEAFF. The CDR3 bases are TGTGCCAACAGCCGACAGGCAGGGGGCTTGGGCACTGAAGCTTTCTTT.

The J gene is TRBJ2-5, the V gene TRBV11-2; 8 nucleotides agree with TRBD1. In germline, CDR1 is SGHAT, CDR2 FQNNGV. Trimming removed 4 bases from V and 1 base from J; junction bases left unmatched: 5. CDR3 length: 15 amino acids. The CDR3 DNA sequence: TGTGCCAGCAGCTCGGACAGGGTCCCCCAAGAGACCCAGTACTTC. This sequence encodes CASSSDRVPQETQYF.

The table lists this clonotype with a few counts. The chain carries TRBV5-1 and TRBJ1-1, with D uncertain. V was trimmed by 3 bases and J by 6 bases, leaving 15 bases between them. This CDR3 region has 14 residues. Germline V gene data show CDR1 as SGHRS and CDR2 as YFSETQ. The CDR3 bases are TGCGCCAGCAGCTCAACCGGGGAGAGAGCTGAAGCTTTCTTT. Its protein is CASSSTGERAEAFF.

The chain uses TRBV4-3 and TRBJ2-1, with D possibly being TRBD2 (6 bases). Germline V CDR1 and CDR2: LGHNA, YSLEER. CDR3 length equals 16 residues. Between the trimmed V and J ends, which lost 2 bases and 0 bases, there was a span of 11 bases. The CDR3 here is CASSQRRDFSYNEQFF. The CDR3 DNA is TGCGCCAGCAGCCAACGCCGGGACTTCTCCTACAATGAGCAGTTCTTC.

This chain uses TRBV28 with TRBJ1-2; weak D call: TRBD1 (5 bases). This CDR3 is 14 amino acids long. Germline assignment: CDR1 MDHEN and CDR2 SYDVKM. V gave up 5 bases and J gave up 8 bases, with 18 bases separating them. Written as DNA, the CDR3 is TGTGCCAGCAGTCCCCTCGGGGCTGCGGGAGGCTACACCTTC. Translated: CASSPLGAAGGYTF.

This chain joins TRBV10-3 and TRBJ1-4; no clear D gene. Germline values: CDR1 ENHRY, CDR2 SYGVKD. This CDR3 is 13 amino acids long. V lost 0 bases and J lost 7, with 6 bases in between. CDR3 region: CAISESGFEKLFF. DNA for the CDR3: TGTGCCATCAGTGAGTCAGGGTTTGAAAAACTGTTTTTT.

The V gene is TRBV14, the J gene TRBJ2-3; D gene unclear. CDR1 and CDR2 from the germline V gene are SGHDN and FVKESK. The CDR3 runs to 14 residues. The V gene lost 1 base and the J gene lost 6 bases, with 11 bases spanning the gap. The chain's CDR3 is CASSQASSVDTQYF. CDR3 in DNA: TGTGCCAGCAGCCAAGCCTCGTCGGTGGATACGCAGTATTTT.

This clonotype has at least ten counts. The chain recombines TRBV2 with TRBJ2-5, with D uncertain. The germline V gene has CDR1 SNHLY and CDR2 FYNNEI. The CDR3 is 12 residues long. V lost 2 bases and J 5 bases, leaving 6 bases between the germline ends. This CDR3 reads CASSERAETQYF. CDR3 DNA: TGTGCCAGCAGTGAAAGGGCGGAGACCCAGTACTTC. Based on the CDR3 plus reference TRBV2 and TRBJ2-5, the full variable domain is EPEVTQTPSHQVTQMGQEVILRCVPISNHLYFYWYRQILGQKVEFLVSFYNNEISEKSEIFDDQFSVERPDGSNFTLKIRSTKLEDSAMYFCASSERAETQYFGPGTRLLVL.

The chain has TRBV2 and TRBJ2-2; 11 bases match TRBD2. Germline V CDR1 and CDR2: SNHLY, FYNNEI. V gave up 6 bases and J gave up 3 bases; unmatched junction bases: 9. This CDR3 region has 17 residues. The CDR3 coding sequence is TGTGCCAGCAGCCCCTCTATAGCGGGAGGGGACACCGGGGAGCTGTTTTTT. Protein sequence: CASSPSIAGGDTGELFF.

This clonotype was recorded many times. The rearrangement joins TRBV12-3 or TRBV12-4 to TRBJ2-3; D is possibly TRBD1 (6 bases). The V end was cut by 3 bases, the J end by 6 bases, with 13 bases between. The CDR3 has 14 amino acids. CDR3 region: CASSLLGHRDTQYF. CDR3 coding DNA: TGTGCCAGCAGTTTGTTGGGACATCGGGATACGCAGTATTTT.

This clonotype was found many times. The rearrangement links TRBV27 to TRBJ1-2; D unresolved. Germline V gives CDR1 MNHEY, CDR2 SMNVEV (reference sequence). The CDR3 spans 14 residues. V lost 2 bases, J lost 7 bases, and 14 bases lay in between. The CDR3 reads CASSLAEGLGGYTF. The CDR3, as DNA: TGTGCCAGCAGTTTAGCAGAGGGATTGGGTGGCTACACCTTC.

This clonotype was detected ten times or more. This chain connects TRBV13 to TRBJ2-7, with 7 bases lining up with TRBD2. The CDR3 length is 11 residues. J lost 5 bases, V lost 8 bases, and 3 bases had no gene match. Germline values: CDR1 PRHDT, CDR2 FYEKMQ (reference sequence). CDR3: CASREDDEQYF. CDR3 in DNA: TGTGCCAGCCGGGAGGACGACGAGCAGTACTTC.

This clonotype came up many times. The chain is built from TRBV11-2 and TRBJ2-1, with no clear D. V dropped 8 bases and J dropped 0 bases, with 11 bases sitting between them. Germline V lookup: CDR1 SGHAT, CDR2 FQNNGV. This CDR3 region has 14 residues. This CDR3 is CASPSDGSYNEQFF. The DNA for the CDR3 is TGTGCCAGCCCGTCTGATGGCTCCTACAATGAGCAGTTCTTC.

This clonotype was picked up many times. The rearrangement joins TRBV7-9 to TRBJ2-5, with 9 bases fitting TRBD1. CDR1 and CDR2 (germline): SEHNR, FQNEAQ (reference sequence). V lost 0 bases to trimming and J lost 2 bases; unmatched junction nucleotides: 1. The CDR3 is 15 amino acids. The CDR3 DNA is TGTGCCAGCAGCTTAGCCGGGACAGGGCAAGAGACCCAGTACTTC. It codes for CASSLAGTGQETQYF.

V usage is TRBV7-2 and J usage is TRBJ2-7, with a tentative D call TRBD2 (6 bases). V shed 2 bases and J shed 5 bases, with 16 bases lying between them. Germline values: CDR1 SGHTA, CDR2 FQGNSA. This CDR3 is built from 15 residues. The DNA for the CDR3 is TGTGCCAGCAGCTTAAGTGGCGGGATGAAAAACGAGCAGTACTTC. Residues: CASSLSGGMKNEQYF.

This clonotype was seen ten or more times. The chain has TRBV2 and TRBJ2-7, with D uncertain. V lost 3 bases and J 2 bases, leaving 2 bases between the germline ends. The length of the CDR3 is 11 residues. The germline CDR1 and CDR2 sequences are SNHLY and FYNNEI. The CDR3 nucleotides are TGTGCCAGCAGTGACGCCTACGAGCAGTACTTC. Its translation is CASSDAYEQYF.

The rearrangement joins TRBV2 to TRBJ2-3, with 10 bases matching TRBD1. V was pared by 6 bases and J by 5 bases, with 11 bases of the junction left unmatched. This CDR3 contains 16 residues. Germline CDR1 reads SNHLY; CDR2 reads FYNNEI. As DNA, the CDR3 is TGTGCCAGCAGGGGGACCGGGACAGGGGCCTTAGATACGCAGTATTTT. It is translated as CASRGTGTGALDTQYF.

This sequence joins TRBV28 and TRBJ1-5; maybe TRBD1 (5 bases). The V gene's germline CDR1 is MDHEN and CDR2 SYDVKM. The CDR3 is made up of 15 amino acids. V shed 2 bases and J shed 1 base, with 9 bases lying between them. The CDR3 DNA is TGTGCCAGCAGTTTACGGGGCGTCAGCAATCAGCCCCAGCATTTT. Translation: CASSLRGVSNQPQHF.

The CDR3: CASSLEGWGSGNTIYF. CDR3 nucleotide sequence: TGTGCCAGCAGCTTAGAAGGGTGGGGCTCTGGAAACACCATATATTTT. This chain connects TRBV7-8 to TRBJ1-3; D call uncertain. CDR3 size: 16 residues. Germline values: CDR1 SGHVS, CDR2 FQNEAQ. V lost 1 base, J lost 0 bases, and 10 bases lay in between.

This clonotype was seen ten or more times. The CDR3 loop is CSASARNEKLFF. The CDR3 region has the DNA TGCAGTGCTAGTGCTAGGAATGAAAAACTGTTTTTT. The chain carries TRBV20-1 and TRBJ1-4; D gene ambiguous. V lost 3 bases, J lost 5 bases, and 7 bases lay in between. The CDR3 is 12 amino acids. Germline V CDR1 and CDR2: DFQATT, SNEGSKA (reference sequence).

At least ten counts were recorded for this clonotype. V is TRBV27 and J is TRBJ2-5, with a weak D call TRBD2 (7 bases). The germline V and J ends were trimmed by 3 bases and 6 bases, with 14 bases remaining between them. The CDR3 totals 14 residues. Per the germline V gene, CDR1 is MNHEY and CDR2 is SMNVEV (reference sequence). The CDR3 coding sequence is TGTGCCAGCAGTTTGGGGGGGCGCGAGAAGACCCAGTACTTC. This translates into CASSLGGREKTQYF.

This clonotype was seen repeatedly, ten times or more. The rearrangement uses TRBV28 and TRBJ1-1; D remains unclear. V lost 1 base and J 4 bases, leaving 10 bases between the germline ends. The CDR3 sequence is 14 residues long. CDR1 is MDHEN and CDR2 is SYDVKM in the germline V gene. Here the CDR3 reads CASSLSTWGTEAFF. The CDR3 DNA follows: TGTGCCAGCAGTTTATCGACGTGGGGCACTGAAGCTTTCTTT.

This clonotype has a count of ten or more. CDR3 amino acids: CASSLWGDSTDTQYF. The CDR3 coding sequence is TGTGCCAGCAGTTTATGGGGAGACTCGACAGATACGCAGTATTTT. The chain links TRBV28 to TRBJ2-3; perhaps TRBD2 as D (5 bases). CDR3 length: 15 amino acids. V was clipped by 0 bases and J by 3 bases, with 10 bases between them. Germline V gene sequence: CDR1 MDHEN, CDR2 SYDVKM.

This clonotype was found many times. This rearrangement joins TRBV3-1 to TRBJ1-1; no clear D. This CDR3 is built from 13 residues. Germline V gene sequence: CDR1 LGHDT, CDR2 YNNKEL (reference sequence). V was cut by 3 bases and J by 0 bases, with 5 bases left in between. CDR3 sequence (DNA): TGTGCCAGCAGCCAGTCGTTGAACACTGAAGCTTTCTTT. It specifies CASSQSLNTEAFF.

The rearrangement uses TRBV7-2 and TRBJ2-5; no reliable D call. CDR3 size: 14 residues. Per the germline V gene, CDR1 is SGHTA and CDR2 is FQGNSA. V shed 5 bases and J shed 4 bases, with 14 bases lying between them. The CDR3 is CASSIHPATETQYF. The CDR3 coding sequence is TGTGCCAGCAGCATACACCCCGCCACAGAGACCCAGTACTTC. The full variable domain, with the rest looked up from reference TRBV7-2 and TRBJ2-5, is GAGVSQSPSNKVTEKGKDVELRCDPISGHTALYWYRQSLGQGLEFLIYFQGNSAPDKSGLPSDRFSAERTGGSVSTLTIQRTQQEDSAVYLCASSIHPATETQYFGPGTRLLVL.